This section outlines one T cell receptor beta chain sequence together with its context. These data come from a study of control samples from healthy donors and cancer patients. Per germline, CDR1 LGHNT and CDR2 FRNRAP. CDR3 length: 14 residues. Trimming pared 1 base from V and 2 bases from J, leaving 6 bases between. Sequencing used immunoSEQ multiplex PCR; TCRdb keeps in-frame clones, though not all of them. The data contain over 150,000 clones, nearly 96% of them singletons. The rearrangement uses TRBV12-5 and TRBJ2-1; D possibly corresponds to TRBD2 (6 bases). The receptor was isolated from a woman aged 25 to 39 in good health. Material: blood. The CDR3 nucleotides read TGTGCTAGTGGTTTGGGCGGGACCTACAATGAGCAGTTCTTC. Translating it yields CASGLGGTYNEQFF.